These T cell receptor beta chains were read from a single sample in a study of identical twins. TCRdb reprocessed the 5' RACE reads via MiXCR and lists one record per CDR3 protein. The sample lists 200,000 to 250,000 distinct CDR3 sequences; about 7.3% were seen once. The same specimen was also included in a second study, on yellow fever vaccine responses in identical twins.

Input material: memory (CD45RO+) T cells sorted from blood. These receptors came from a woman aged 18-30 years in good health. CDR3s include the opening cysteine and the closing phenylalanine or tryptophan. The D gene is left open where the match is weak. Clone size is stated in some rows and not others, as once, few, many or a class when expanded.

D,size,V,J,DNA,CDR3
.,few,TRBV7-2,TRBJ2-5,TGTGCCAGCGCCCCTGCCCGTGGACAAGAGACCCAGTACTTC,CASAPARGQETQYF
.,many,TRBV4-1,TRBJ2-1,TGCGCCAGCAGTCAAGGGGGGGCCGGGTACAATGAGCAGTTCTTC,CASSQGGAGYNEQFF
TRBD1,many,TRBV12-3/TRBV12-4,TRBJ1-5,TGTGCCAGCAGTGGACAGGGTGGCCAGCCCCAGCATTTT,CASSGQGGQPQHF
.,many,TRBV24-1,TRBJ2-5,TGTGCCACCAGTGATTATGGGGTGGAGACCCAGTACTTC,CATSDYGVETQYF
TRBD1,many,TRBV11-2,TRBJ2-5,TGTGCCAGCAGCTTACAACAGGGGATCGAGACCCAGTACTTC,CASSLQQGIETQYF
TRBD1,many,TRBV3-1,TRBJ2-2,TGTGCCAGCAGCCCCGGGACAGGGGGATTAGGAGGGGAGCTGTTTTTT,CASSPGTGGLGGELFF
.,few,TRBV6-1,TRBJ1-6,TGTGCCAGCAACAGGGCCGAAAATTCACCCCTCCACTTT,CASNRAENSPLHF
TRBD1,.,TRBV28,TRBJ2-2,TGTGCCAGCAGTTTTACCGGGACAGGAGGCCCCATAGGCGCGAACACCGGGGAGCTGTTTTTT,CASSFTGTGGPIGANTGELFF
.,many,TRBV7-8,TRBJ2-1,TGTGCCAGCAGCCCCGTGGCGGGGGAGCAGTTCTTC,CASSPVAGEQFF
.,many,TRBV18,TRBJ1-1,TGTGCCAGCTCACCGATCAGGACAGCCACTGAAGCTTTCTTT,CASSPIRTATEAFF
.,many,TRBV20-1,TRBJ1-5,TGCAGTGCTTCAAATAGCAATCAGCCCCAGCATTTT,CSASNSNQPQHF
TRBD1,.,TRBV10-3,TRBJ2-6,TGTGCCATCGGGGAGACAGGGCTGGCTGGGGCCAACGTCCTGACTTTC,CAIGETGLAGANVLTF
.,.,TRBV7-9,TRBJ2-5,TGTGCCAGCAGCGAAAGGGGTGGGGAGACCCAGTACTTC,CASSERGGETQYF
TRBD2,.,TRBV10-2,TRBJ2-1,TGCGCCAGCAGGCTAGCGGGGCTCTCCAATGAGCAGTTCTTC,CASRLAGLSNEQFF
TRBD2,many,TRBV5-1,TRBJ2-1,TGCGCCAGCAGCCGAGGGACTAGCGGGGCCCTTCTCCCTTTAAGAATATACAATGAGCAGTTCTTC,CASSRGTSGALLPLRIYNEQFF
.,many,TRBV7-9,TRBJ2-4,TGTGCCAGCAGCCCTCCGGACATCTTAGCCAAAAACATTCAGTACTTC,CASSPPDILAKNIQYF
TRBD1,.,TRBV12-3/TRBV12-4,TRBJ2-1,TGTGCCAGCAGTACTCGACAGGGGCGAATTGAAGTTGGCAATGAGCAGTTCTTC,CASSTRQGRIEVGNEQFF
TRBD2,.,TRBV7-9,TRBJ2-1,TGTGCCAGCACCTTTGGGACTAGCGGGAAGTCCTACAATGAGCAGTTCTTC,CASTFGTSGKSYNEQFF
TRBD1,few,TRBV6-1,TRBJ1-1,TGTGCCAGCAGCGTCACCGGGACAGGGAACACTGAAGCTTTCTTT,CASSVTGTGNTEAFF
.,.,TRBV5-4,TRBJ2-2,TGTGCCAGCAGCGCCGAACAGGGACCGAACACCGGGGAGCTGTTTTTT,CASSAEQGPNTGELFF
.,many,TRBV7-9,TRBJ1-6,TGTGCCAGCAGCTACGGAAGGAGTAGAAATTCACCCCTCCACTTT,CASSYGRSRNSPLHF
TRBD1,.,TRBV11-2,TRBJ2-6,TGTGCCAGCAGCTTAGTTTGGTTCTGGGACAGCTCTGGGGCCAACGTCCTGACTTTC,CASSLVWFWDSSGANVLTF
TRBD2,many,TRBV20-1,TRBJ2-1,TGCAGTGCCAAACAGCCGGGACTAGCAATCGGATTCTTC,CSAKQPGLAIGFF
.,many,TRBV5-1,TRBJ1-1,TGCGCCAGCAGCTTGACAGGGCACAAGGACACTGAAGCTTTCTTT,CASSLTGHKDTEAFF
TRBD1,many,TRBV2,TRBJ2-3,TGTGCCAGCAGTCACGACAGGGTGGCGACAGATACGCAGTATTTT,CASSHDRVATDTQYF
.,few,TRBV28,TRBJ1-5,TGTGCCAGCAGTCCGTATTTCCGGAGCGATAGCAATCAGCCCCAGCATTTT,CASSPYFRSDSNQPQHF
TRBD2,many,TRBV7-9,TRBJ2-3,TGTGCCAGCAGCTTCGGTGCGGGGGACACAGATACGCAGTATTTT,CASSFGAGDTDTQYF
.,few,TRBV20-1,TRBJ2-1,TGCTCGCCCGCGGGCGGGACCTACAATGAGCAGTTCTTC,CSPAGGTYNEQFF